This TCR beta chain originates from a study of cytomegalovirus exposure and HLA in healthy donors. Study in general: Genotyping of roughly 400 donors showed that 80% to 85% belonged to the Caucasian-associated ancestry cluster.

The PCR had 60 Vbeta and 13 Jbeta primers. TCRdb's table, derived via immunoSEQ multiplex PCR, lists solely in-frame clones and lacks some. The table shows roughly 200,000 clones, with around 74% occurring only once. There are 13 residues in the CDR3. Germline CDR1 reads SGDLS; CDR2 reads YYNGEE. J gave up 9 bases and V 1 base, and 6 bases lay outside the gene matches. This clone was recorded once. The antigen remains undetermined. Study-wide points: Most TCR sequences showed up rarely, but some public TCRs showed up in many donors.

The source of this sequence is a girl aged 5 to 17 in good health and CMV-seropositive. The rearrangement uses TRBV9 and TRBJ1-1; 7 bases map to TRBD1. Sequencing was performed on PBMCs. In nucleotides, the CDR3 is TGTGCCAGCAGCGTACGAGACAGGGATAAAGCTTTCTTT. Protein product: CASSVRDRDKAFF.